This T cell receptor beta chain was sequenced during a study of T cells in Graves' hyperthyroidism and ophthalmopathy. Germline V gene data show CDR1 as SNHLY and CDR2 as FYNNEI. The CDR3 has 15 amino acids. V trimming: 6 bases; J trimming: 5 bases; junction bases outside the gene matches: 10. General study findings and limits: Clonotypes that were expanded in thyroid above 0.001 mostly appeared in blood too.

For this clonotype: Its specificity is unknown.

Regions amplified from RNA transcripts were the TCR beta CDR3 regions. The study used the HTBI primer set for a first-round RT-PCR of the TCR CDR3. TCRdb called the multiplex PCR reads again in MiXCR, with one record for every CDR3 protein. The sample has some 370,000 distinct CDR3 sequences, roughly 15% seen once. The chain carries TRBV2 and TRBJ2-5, with 9 nucleotides matching TRBD2. Sequencing used blood. This TCR was sampled from a woman aged 30 to 39 with Graves' hyperthyroidism that later progressed to Graves' ophthalmopathy. The CDR3 loop is CASSLAGERHETQYF. The CDR3 bases are TGTGCCAGCAGCTTAGCGGGAGAACGCCACGAGACCCAGTACTTC.